This is a list of T cell receptor beta chains from one sample in a study of blood T cell repertoires in COVID-19. Method: immunoSEQ multiplex PCR; TCRdb's copy keeps in-frame clones and lacks some. Of approximately 210,000 clones in the sample, almost 85% were seen once. Sequenced material: PBMCs or T cells enriched from blood (not recorded which). These receptors were collected from a man aged 40-55 years who had recovered from COVID-19. CDR3s include the opening cysteine and the closing phenylalanine or tryptophan. D genes are given only for firm matches.

J: TRBJ1-5
V: TRBV18
D: TRBD1
CDR3: CASTIHRGDDQPQHF
DNA: TGTGCCAGCACGATCCACAGGGGAGACGATCAGCCCCAGCATTTT

J: TRBJ2-7
V: TRBV21-1
D: -
CDR3: CASSMDMLHEQYF
DNA: TGTGCCAGCAGCATGGACATGCTGCACGAGCAGTACTTC

J: TRBJ2-7
V: TRBV28
D: -
CDR3: CASSSSGRSSSYEQYF
DNA: TGTGCCAGCAGTTCAAGCGGACGGTCGAGCTCCTACGAGCAGTACTTC

J: TRBJ2-2
V: TRBV6-2/TRBV6-3
D: -
CDR3: CASSYGGGELFF
DNA: TGTGCCAGCAGTTACGGAGGCGGGGAGCTGTTTTTT

J: TRBJ2-7
V: TRBV5-1
D: TRBD2
CDR3: CASSSGTSEIHEQYF
DNA: TGCGCCAGCAGCTCCGGGACTAGCGAAATTCACGAGCAGTACTTC

J: TRBJ2-5
V: TRBV2
D: TRBD1
CDR3: CASSWGQGAGETQYF
DNA: TGTGCCAGCAGTTGGGGACAGGGGGCAGGGGAGACCCAGTACTTC

J: TRBJ2-7
V: TRBV15
D: TRBD1
CDR3: CATSRRTGLGEQYF
DNA: TGTGCCACCAGCAGGAGGACAGGGCTGGGCGAGCAGTACTTC

J: TRBJ1-1
V: TRBV5-1
D: -
CDR3: CASSSELQGTEAFF
DNA: TGCGCCAGCAGCTCCGAACTACAGGGAACTGAAGCTTTCTTT

J: TRBJ1-1
V: TRBV7-9
D: -
CDR3: CASSFFQATEAFF
DNA: TGTGCCAGCAGCTTTTTCCAGGCCACTGAAGCTTTCTTT

J: TRBJ2-7
V: TRBV10-3
D: TRBD2
CDR3: CAISRARTSGTYEQYF
DNA: TGTGCCATCAGTAGGGCACGGACTAGCGGGACCTACGAGCAGTACTTC

J: TRBJ2-7
V: TRBV7-2
D: -
CDR3: CASRSSLGGPNEQYF
DNA: TGTGCCAGCAGATCATCCTTGGGGGGGCCGAATGAGCAGTACTTC

J: TRBJ2-5
V: TRBV7-3
D: -
CDR3: CASSQGAGAPAQYF
DNA: TGTGCCAGCAGCCAGGGGGCGGGGGCCCCGGCCCAGTACTTC

J: TRBJ2-7
V: TRBV28
D: TRBD1
CDR3: CASSLGQSYEQYF
DNA: TGTGCCAGCAGCCTGGGACAGTCCTACGAGCAGTACTTC

J: TRBJ2-1
V: TRBV5-1
D: TRBD2
CDR3: CASSFSSGNNEQFF
DNA: TGCGCCAGCAGCTTTTCGAGCGGGAACAATGAGCAGTTCTTC

J: TRBJ1-1
V: TRBV7-9
D: -
CDR3: CASSLVRTLNTEAFF
DNA: TGTGCCAGCAGCTTAGTCAGGACACTGAACACTGAAGCTTTCTTT

J: TRBJ1-5
V: TRBV28
D: TRBD1
CDR3: CASTRQGALFNQPQHF
DNA: TGTGCCAGCACCAGACAGGGGGCCCTCTTCAATCAGCCCCAGCATTTT

J: TRBJ1-1
V: TRBV7-3
D: -
CDR3: CASSSQGHGTEAFF
DNA: TGTGCCAGCAGCTCCCAGGGGCATGGCACTGAAGCTTTCTTT

J: TRBJ1-3
V: TRBV20-1
D: -
CDR3: CSAGHRNTIYF
DNA: TGCAGTGCTGGACATCGAAACACCATATATTTT